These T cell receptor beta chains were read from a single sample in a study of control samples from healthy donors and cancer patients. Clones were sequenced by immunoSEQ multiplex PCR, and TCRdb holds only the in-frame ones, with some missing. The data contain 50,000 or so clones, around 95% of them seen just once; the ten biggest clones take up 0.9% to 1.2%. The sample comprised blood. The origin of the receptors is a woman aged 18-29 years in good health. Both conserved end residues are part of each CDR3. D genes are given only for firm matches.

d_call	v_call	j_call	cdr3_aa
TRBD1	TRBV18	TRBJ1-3	CASSPRDRRWTIYF
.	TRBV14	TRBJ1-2	CASSQDRTNYGYTF
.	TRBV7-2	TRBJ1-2	CASSPGSNYGYTF
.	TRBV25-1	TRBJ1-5	CASRSGSNQPQHF
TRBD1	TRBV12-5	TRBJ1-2	CASALGTGTDGYTF
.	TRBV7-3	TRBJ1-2	CASSDGGSGLYGYTF
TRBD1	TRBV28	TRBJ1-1	CASTHNVGGRNTEAFF
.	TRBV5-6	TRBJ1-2	CASSLSTRGYTF
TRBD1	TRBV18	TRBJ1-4	CASSPPGTQGEKLFF
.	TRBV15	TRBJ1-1	CATIPTEGGTEAFF
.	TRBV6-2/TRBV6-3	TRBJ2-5	CASSQWTETQYF
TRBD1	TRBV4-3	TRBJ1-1	CASSQPGGRDTEAFF
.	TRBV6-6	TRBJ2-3	CASSQANTQYF
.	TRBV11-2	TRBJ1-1	CASSRQVLAGAFF
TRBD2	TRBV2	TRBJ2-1	CASSESGGSSYNEQFF
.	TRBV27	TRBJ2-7	CASGNSYEQYF
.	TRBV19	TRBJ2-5	CASSMAGGLGETQYF